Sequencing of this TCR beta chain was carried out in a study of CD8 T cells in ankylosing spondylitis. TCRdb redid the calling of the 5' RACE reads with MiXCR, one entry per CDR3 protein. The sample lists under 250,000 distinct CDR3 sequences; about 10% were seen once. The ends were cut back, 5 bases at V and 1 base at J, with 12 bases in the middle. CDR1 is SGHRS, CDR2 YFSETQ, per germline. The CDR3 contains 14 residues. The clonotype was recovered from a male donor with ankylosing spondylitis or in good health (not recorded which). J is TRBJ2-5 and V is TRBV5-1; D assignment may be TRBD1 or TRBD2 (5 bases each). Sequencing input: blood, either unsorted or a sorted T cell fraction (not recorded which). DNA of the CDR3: TGCGCCAGCAGATACGGGACGGCCCAAGAGACCCAGTACTTC. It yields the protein CASRYGTAQETQYF. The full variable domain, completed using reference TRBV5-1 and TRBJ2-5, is KAGVTQTPRYLIKTRGQQVTLSCSPISGHRSVSWYQQTPGQGLQFLFEYFSETQRNKGNFPGRFSGRQFSNSRSEMNVSTLELGDSALYLCASRYGTAQETQYFGPGTRLLVL.